This T cell receptor beta chain was profiled in a study of regulatory T cells in long-lasting Graves disease (dated by TCRdb to 2020 to 2023). Some background on the complete study: Newly diagnosed Graves' disease patients had taken antithyroid drugs for less than 3 months. The study was conducted in China and was registered as a clinical trial. Persistent Graves' disease patients were compared with newly diagnosed Graves' disease patients by peripheral blood TCR sequencing and RNA sequencing. A total of about 35 samples underwent TCR sequencing, from some 13 patients with persistent Graves' disease and roughly 20 patients with newly diagnosed Graves' disease. On the study overall, not on this receptor specifically: Persistent patients shared more public clonotypes among themselves (roughly 2,700) than newly diagnosed patients did (approximately 970). Persistent disease showed preferential use of TRBV28, TRBJ1-2 and TRBJ2-5, whereas newly diagnosed disease favored TRBV20-1 and TRBJ2-1. As a limitation, the authors acknowledged that the small sample size may reduce accuracy. Sequencing and analysis were restricted to the TCR beta chain. Lower TCR Shannon entropy and fewer highly expanded clones were observed in persistent Graves' disease patients than in newly diagnosed patients, which suggested clonal expansion. Because the primary lesion, thyroid tissue, could not be accessed, the study looked at peripheral blood alone.

The table lists this clonotype with many counts. The antigen it binds to is not known. No clone much larger than this one lies a single base away; base qualities are absent. Library preparation was by multiplex PCR. The sequencer listed for this sample is Illumina HiSeq 4000. To build TCR beta libraries, CDR3 regions were amplified by Arm-PCR using iRepertoire HTBI primers. Before sequencing, the PCR products underwent gel purification. Under the source paper's analysis protocol: Across samples, some 62 TRBV and roughly 13 TRBJ segments were identified and used for gene usage analysis of CDR3 amino acid clonotypes. Filtered high-quality paired reads were merged into contigs using COPE and FqMerger. BLAST was used to align contigs to the IMGT TRBV, TRBD and TRBJ reference genes, and CDR3 was defined following IMGT. Any clonotype with a frequency above 0.1% was classified as a highly expanded clone. Shannon entropy served as the measure of repertoire diversity, while the Gini coefficient captured V-J evenness. Public clonotypes were defined as clonotypes shared by more than one individual. TCRdb took the public reads, trimmed them with fastp at Q25, ran MiXCR for clone calling and kept in-frame beta chains. Each CDR3 protein gets just one entry, which takes the most common genes and DNA from the rows behind it. TCRdb, not the authors, supplied the V and J calls. Within this sample are approximately 400,000 distinct CDR3 sequences, with 15% to 17% of them counted one time only. In total, the top ten clones hold about 20% of the sample.

The CDR3 starts with the cysteine, ends with the phenylalanine, and has 15 residues. Here the CDR3 DNA is all that survives: 45 bases in frame from base 1. CDR1 is given as GTSNPN and CDR2 as SVGIG, both from the germline V gene (reference sequence). V loses 1 base at its end and J loses 0 bases; junction bases beyond the gene matches: 2. The time point tag for this specimen amounts to: newly diagnosed GD, antithyroid drugs for less than 3 months. For both TCR sequencing and RNA sequencing, RNA was extracted from PBMCs in TRIzol. The diagnosis of Graves' disease was made according to American Thyroid Association guidelines. Recruitment of patients was carried out at an endocrinology department in Xi'an, China. Each patient gave about 9.1 milliliters of peripheral blood, collected in an EDTA anticoagulant tube. PBMCs were isolated by Ficoll Paque Plus density gradient separation without further T cell sorting. RNA quality was checked with an Agilent 2100 Bioanalyzer and agarose gel, and concentration with a NanoDrop 2000.

In this chain, TRBV30 is recombined with TRBJ1-1; 10 nucleotides in the junction match TRBD1. This clonotype was sampled from a female donor with Graves disease. The material was peripheral blood mononuclear cells (PBMCs), obtained at new diagnosis, from a patient treated with antithyroid drugs. The DNA sequence is as follows: TGTGCCTGGAGTGAGGGACAGGGGCTGAACACTGAAGCTTTCTTT. Translated, this gives CAWSEGQGLNTEAFF.